Here is one TCR beta chain with its context. Antigen: not known. This entry comes from a study of cytomegalovirus exposure and HLA in healthy donors. The wider study: Tens of millions of unique TCRs from HLA-typed donors made up an early data release.

This PCR relied on a set of 60 Vbeta primers and 13 Jbeta primers. Here immunoSEQ multiplex PCR was the method, and the copy in TCRdb shows in-frame clones only, minus some. The table records some 33,000 clones, about 65% of them present only once. Study-wide points: In terms of immune exposure information, only CMV serostatus was available. Association of a missense DCLRE1C variant with TCR beta V- and J-gene trimming was reported in a later analysis. In a later analysis, most CMV-associated TCR beta chains appeared HLA-restricted.

The source material was PBMCs. The TCR originated in a man aged 45-65 years in good health and CMV-seropositive.

CDR3 DNA: TGTGCCAGCAACGGGAGGGCCGAAGGGGAGCTGTTTTTT. Translating gives CASNGRAEGELFF. The V and J genes are TRBV6-5 and TRBJ2-2; TRBD2 matches at 8 bases. Germline V lookup: CDR1 MNHEY, CDR2 SVGAGI. This CDR3 has 13 amino acids. Unmatched junction bases numbered 6, after V lost 7 bases and J lost 8 bases.